Reported below is one T cell receptor (beta chain). What it binds is not known. The data belong to a study of T cells in Graves' hyperthyroidism and ophthalmopathy. The wider study: Peripheral blood samples were taken at initial diagnosis, prior to any treatment.

Study-level results: Blood shared most expanded thyroid clonotypes above 0.001. For ophthalmopathy, model prediction preceded onset by a median about 6.4 months.

Lactation, pregnancy, other autoimmune disease or uncontrolled infection excluded patients. The CDR3 regions of TCR beta were amplified from RNA transcripts. TCR CDR3 regions were first amplified by RT-PCR with HTBI primers. TCRdb reprocessed the multiplex PCR reads via MiXCR and lists one record per CDR3 protein. The data hold fewer than 900,000 distinct CDR3 sequences, with about 17% observed a single time. V was trimmed by 4 bases and J by 0 bases, leaving 10 bases between them. Germline CDR1 MNHNS, CDR2 SASEGT. The CDR3 contains 15 residues. The sequenced material came from blood. The source of this sequence is a man aged 18 to 30 with Graves' hyperthyroidism. V gene TRBV6-1 combines with J gene TRBJ1-3; weak D call: TRBD1 (5 bases). The CDR3 DNA sequence: TGTGCCAGCAGTGTCCGGGGCTACTCTGGAAACACCATATATTTT. Its translation is CASSVRGYSGNTIYF.